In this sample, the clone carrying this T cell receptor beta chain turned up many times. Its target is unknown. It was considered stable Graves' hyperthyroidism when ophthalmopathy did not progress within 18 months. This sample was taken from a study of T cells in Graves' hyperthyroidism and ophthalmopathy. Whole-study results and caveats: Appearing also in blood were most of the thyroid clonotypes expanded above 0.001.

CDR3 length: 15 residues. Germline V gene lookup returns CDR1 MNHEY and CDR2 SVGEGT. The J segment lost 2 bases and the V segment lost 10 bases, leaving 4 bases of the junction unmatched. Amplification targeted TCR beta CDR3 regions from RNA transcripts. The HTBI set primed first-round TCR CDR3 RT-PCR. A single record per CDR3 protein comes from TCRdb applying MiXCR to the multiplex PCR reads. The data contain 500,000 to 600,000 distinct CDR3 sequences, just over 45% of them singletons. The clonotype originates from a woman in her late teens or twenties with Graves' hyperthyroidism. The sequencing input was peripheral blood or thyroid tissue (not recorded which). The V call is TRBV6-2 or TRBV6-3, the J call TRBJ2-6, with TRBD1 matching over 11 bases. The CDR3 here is CAIGQGATGANVLTF. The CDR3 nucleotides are TGTGCCATCGGACAGGGGGCAACTGGGGCCAACGTCCTGACTTTC.